Described below is a single T cell receptor beta chain sequence and its context. Profiled with immunoSEQ multiplex PCR; TCRdb holds only in-frame clones, not every one. In the table there are roughly 120,000 clones, 60% to 85% of which are singletons. The sample is drawn from a study of blood T cell repertoires in COVID-19. With 6 bases removed from V and 5 bases from J, the gap between germline ends came to 13 bases. CDR3 size: 13 residues. Germline CDR1 and CDR2: SNHLY and FYNNEI. The sample comprised peripheral blood. The V gene is TRBV2, the J gene TRBJ1-1; a possible D gene is TRBD1 (6 bases). This TCR came from a man in his 70s with acute or convalescent COVID-19. The CDR3 sequence is CASRAEQGTEAFF. The CDR3 DNA is TGTGCCAGCAGAGCTGAACAGGGAACTGAAGCTTTCTTT.